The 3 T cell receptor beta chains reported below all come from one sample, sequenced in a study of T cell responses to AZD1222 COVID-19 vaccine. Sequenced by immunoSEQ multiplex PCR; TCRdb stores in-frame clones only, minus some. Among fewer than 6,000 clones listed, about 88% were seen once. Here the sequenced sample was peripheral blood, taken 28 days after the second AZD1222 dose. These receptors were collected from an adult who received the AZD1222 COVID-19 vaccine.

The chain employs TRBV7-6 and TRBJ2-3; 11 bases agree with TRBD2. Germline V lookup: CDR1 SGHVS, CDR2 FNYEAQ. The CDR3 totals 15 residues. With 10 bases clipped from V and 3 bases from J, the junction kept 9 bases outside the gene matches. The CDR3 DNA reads TGTGCCACGGGTAGACTAGCGGGGAGGACAGATACGCAGTATTTT. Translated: CATGRLAGRTDTQYF.

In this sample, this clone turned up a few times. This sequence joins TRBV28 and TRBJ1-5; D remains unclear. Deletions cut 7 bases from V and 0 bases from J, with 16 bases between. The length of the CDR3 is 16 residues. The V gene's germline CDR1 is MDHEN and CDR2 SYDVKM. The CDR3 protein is CASNWGIPYSNQPQHF. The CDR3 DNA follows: TGTGCCAGCAACTGGGGTATACCGTATAGCAATCAGCCCCAGCATTTT.

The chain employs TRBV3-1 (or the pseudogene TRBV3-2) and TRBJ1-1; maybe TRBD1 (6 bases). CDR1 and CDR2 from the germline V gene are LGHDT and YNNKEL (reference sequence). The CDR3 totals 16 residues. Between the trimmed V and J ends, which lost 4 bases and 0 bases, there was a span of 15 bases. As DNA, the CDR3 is TGTGCCAGCAGCCCCTACCAGGGGCACATGAACACTGAAGCTTTCTTT. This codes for CASSPYQGHMNTEAFF.